Below are 16 T cell receptor beta chains sequenced from a single sample in a study of shared clonotypes between healthy human individuals. TCRdb's table, derived via immunoSEQ multiplex PCR, lists solely in-frame clones and lacks some. The sample lists approximately 640,000 clones; roughly 88% were seen once. The sample comprised memory CD8+ T cells from PBMCs. Subset given: CD45RO+ cells pooled with CCR7-negative TemRA cells. Every receptor here comes from a young man in good health. Some clones in this sample may be carry-over from other donors' samples.

The chain uses TRBV19 and TRBJ2-1; maybe TRBD2 (6 bases). Per the germline V gene, CDR1 is LNHDA and CDR2 is SQIVND (reference sequence). This CDR3 is built from 12 residues. V lost 0 bases and J 9 bases, leaving 6 bases between the germline ends. This CDR3 reads CASSIDGGEQFF. CDR3 sequence (DNA): TGTGCCAGTAGTATAGACGGGGGTGAGCAGTTCTTC.

V is TRBV7-8 and J is TRBJ1-1; D is perhaps TRBD1 (5 bases). Germline CDR1 reads SGHVS; CDR2 reads FQNEAQ. This CDR3 is 16 amino acids long. With 10 bases removed from V and 0 bases from J, the gap between germline ends came to 21 bases. CDR3 in amino acids: CATRKSGQGMNTEAFF. DNA of the CDR3: TGTGCCACCAGAAAGAGTGGCCAGGGAATGAACACTGAAGCTTTCTTT.

The rearrangement joins TRBV11-2 to TRBJ2-1; the D gene is possibly TRBD2 (5 bases). There are 16 residues in the CDR3. V was pared by 0 bases and J by 0 bases, with 9 bases between. Germline loops: CDR1 SGHAT, CDR2 FQNNGV. The CDR3 DNA reads as TGTGCCAGCAGCTTAGATCGGGGTAGCTCCTACAATGAGCAGTTCTTC. It translates to CASSLDRGSSYNEQFF.

In its sample, this clone was seen once. This chain uses TRBV14 with TRBJ1-4; possibly TRBD1 for D (5 bases). Germline CDR1 is SGHDN and CDR2 is FVKESK. This CDR3 has 12 residues. Trimming took off 3 bases at V and 8 bases at J, with 7 bases between the two ends. CDR3 nucleotides: TGTGCCAGCAGCCAGGGGCCAGAAAAACTGTTTTTT. Translated, it gives CASSQGPEKLFF.

The CDR3 nucleotides read TGTGCCAGCAGCCTTAGCGGGGCCCGCTACAATGAGCAGTTCTTC. It specifies CASSLSGARYNEQFF. This rearrangement joins TRBV5-6 to TRBJ2-1; 8 bases align to TRBD2. The trim removed 4 bases at V and 3 bases at J, leaving 6 bases unmatched. This CDR3 contains 15 residues. Germline V gene data show CDR1 as SGHDT and CDR2 as YYEEEE.

The V and J genes are TRBV4-2 and TRBJ2-1; TRBD2 might be the D (7 bases). Germline assignment: CDR1 LGHNA and CDR2 YNFKEQ. V dropped 1 base and J dropped 9 bases, with 22 bases sitting between them. The length of the CDR3 is 17 residues. This CDR3 reads CASSQVSGGGGLGEQFF. The CDR3 coding sequence is TGTGCCAGCAGCCAAGTCTCGGGGGGAGGGGGATTGGGTGAGCAGTTCTTC.

V gene TRBV7-3 combines with J gene TRBJ2-4; 9 nucleotides match TRBD2. Germline trimming cut 2 bases from V and 7 bases from J; bases unmatched to any gene: 9. Germline lookup yields CDR1 SGHTA and CDR2 FQGTGA. The CDR3 runs to 16 residues. CDR3 protein: CASSLGSGTSYNIQYF. Written as DNA, the CDR3 is TGTGCCAGCAGCTTAGGCTCCGGGACTAGCTATAACATTCAGTACTTC. Full variable domain (missing parts from reference TRBV7-3 and TRBJ2-4): GAGVSQTPSNKVTEKGKYVELRCDPISGHTALYWYRQSLGQGPEFLIYFQGTGAADDSGLPNDRFFAVRPEGSVSTLKIQRTERGDSAVYLCASSLGSGTSYNIQYFGAGTRLSVL.

For the CDR3, the DNA is TGTGCCAGCAGCTTTACAGGGACAAAAAACATTCAGTACTTC. Translation gives CASSFTGTKNIQYF. The gene calls are TRBV7-9 and TRBJ2-4; tentatively, D is TRBD1 (6 bases). Trimming removed 3 bases at V and 4 bases at J, with 10 bases between. Germline V gives CDR1 SEHNR, CDR2 FQNEAQ (reference sequence). The CDR3 consists of 14 residues.

The chain has TRBV11-2 and TRBJ2-5; no clear D. The J call could be wrong; TRBJ2-7 is a better fit for the DNA end. CDR3 length equals 11 residues. Germline CDR1 and CDR2: SGHAT and FQNNGV. This CDR3 reads CASSPGYEQYF. The CDR3 DNA sequence: TGTGCCAGCAGCCCAGGATACGAGCAGTACTTC.

This clone was observed a single time. The chain joins TRBV27 to TRBJ2-2, with D tentatively TRBD2 (5 bases). Germline V gene sequence: CDR1 MNHEY, CDR2 SMNVEV (reference sequence). Between the trimmed V and J ends, which lost 5 bases and 0 bases, there was a span of 7 bases. This CDR3 is 14 amino acids long. CDR3 in amino acids: CASSQLANTGELFF. The CDR3 nucleotides are TGTGCCAGCAGTCAACTAGCGAACACCGGGGAGCTGTTTTTT.

V and J are TRBV5-1 and TRBJ1-4, with 8 bases identical to TRBD1. V lost 1 base, J lost 8 bases, and 10 bases stayed unmatched. The CDR3 runs to 16 residues. Germline V lookup: CDR1 SGHRS, CDR2 YFSETQ. The CDR3 is CASSLKAQGAGEKLFF. CDR3 coding DNA: TGCGCCAGCAGCTTGAAGGCTCAGGGGGCAGGGGAAAAACTGTTTTTT.

This chain connects TRBV27 to TRBJ1-1; 8 nucleotides align to TRBD1. This CDR3 is built from 13 residues. With V trimmed by 6 bases and J by 5 bases, 5 bases remained unmatched. The germline V gene encodes CDR1 MNHEY and CDR2 SMNVEV (reference sequence). The CDR3 nucleotides read TGTGCCAGCAGCCAGGGGGCGGGAACTGAAGCTTTCTTT. It translates to CASSQGAGTEAFF.

The genes are TRBV19 and TRBJ2-7; D call uncertain. The CDR3 has 14 amino acids. Germline CDR1 and CDR2: LNHDA and SQIVND (reference sequence). The V and J ends lost 5 bases and 2 bases respectively, with 13 bases between them. CDR3 amino acids: CASSEAASPYEQYF. Written as DNA, the CDR3 is TGTGCCAGTAGTGAGGCAGCTTCCCCCTACGAGCAGTACTTC.

The chain joins TRBV4-1 to TRBJ2-7; 8 bases fit TRBD1. Germline loops: CDR1 MGHRA, CDR2 YSYEKL. The J segment lost 2 bases and the V segment lost 1 base, leaving 10 bases of the junction unmatched. The CDR3 has 17 residues. The CDR3 DNA reads as TGCGCCAGCAGCCAAGCGGCAGGGGGCTTTCTGCCCTACGAGCAGTACTTC. Amino acid sequence: CASSQAAGGFLPYEQYF.

CDR3 sequence: CASSRPRAMNTEAFF. DNA for the CDR3: TGTGCCAGTAGTAGGCCAAGGGCCATGAACACTGAAGCTTTCTTT. The chain carries TRBV19 and TRBJ1-1, with D hard to call. CDR3 length: 15 residues. Germline V gene lookup returns CDR1 LNHDA and CDR2 SQIVND (reference sequence). V lost 4 bases, J lost 0 bases, and 12 bases lay in between.

This chain links TRBV15 with TRBJ2-2, with a tentative D call TRBD2 (5 bases). The V gene's germline CDR1 is LNHNV and CDR2 YYDKDF (reference sequence). Trimming cost V 6 bases and J 2 bases, with 16 bases left between them. This CDR3 spans 16 amino acids. CDR3 in DNA: TGTGCCACCAGTCCCAGCGGAGGCCCTAACACCGGGGAGCTGTTTTTT. This encodes CATSPSGGPNTGELFF. Variable domain in full (rest from reference TRBV15 and TRBJ2-2): DAMVIQNPRYQVTQFGKPVTLSCSQTLNHNVMYWYQQKSSQAPKLLFHYYDKDFNNEADTPDNFQSRRPNTSFCFLDIRSPGLGDTAMYLCATSPSGGPNTGELFFGEGSRLTVL.